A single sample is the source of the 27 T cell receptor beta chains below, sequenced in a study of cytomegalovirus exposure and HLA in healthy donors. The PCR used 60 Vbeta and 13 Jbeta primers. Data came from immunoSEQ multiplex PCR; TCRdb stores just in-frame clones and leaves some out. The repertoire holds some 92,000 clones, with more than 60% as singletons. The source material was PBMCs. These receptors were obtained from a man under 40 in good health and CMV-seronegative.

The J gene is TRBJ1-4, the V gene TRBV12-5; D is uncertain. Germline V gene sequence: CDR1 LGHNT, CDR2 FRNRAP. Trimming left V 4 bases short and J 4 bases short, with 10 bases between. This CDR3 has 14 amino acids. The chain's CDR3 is CASGSGRDNEKLFF. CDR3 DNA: TGTGCTAGTGGTTCCGGGCGGGATAATGAAAAACTGTTTTTT.

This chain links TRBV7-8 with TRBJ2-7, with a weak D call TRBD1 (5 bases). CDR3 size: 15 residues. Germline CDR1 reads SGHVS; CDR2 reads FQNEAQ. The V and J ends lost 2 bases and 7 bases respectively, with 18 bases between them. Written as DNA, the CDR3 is TGTGCCAGCAGCTTACAGGGAAGGGCTACTAATGAGCAGTACTTC. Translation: CASSLQGRATNEQYF.

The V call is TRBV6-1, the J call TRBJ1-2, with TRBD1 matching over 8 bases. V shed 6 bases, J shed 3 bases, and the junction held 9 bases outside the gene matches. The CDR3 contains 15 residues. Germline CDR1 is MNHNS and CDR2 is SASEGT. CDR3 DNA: TGTGCCAGCAGGACCGGACAGGGTTGGTACTATGGCTACACCTTC. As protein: CASRTGQGWYYGYTF.

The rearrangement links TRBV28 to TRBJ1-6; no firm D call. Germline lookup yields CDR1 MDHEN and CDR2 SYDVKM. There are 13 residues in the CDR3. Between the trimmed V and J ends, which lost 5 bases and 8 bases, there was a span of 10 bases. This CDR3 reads CASSVKEDSPLHF. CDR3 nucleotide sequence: TGTGCCAGCAGTGTGAAAGAGGATTCACCCCTCCACTTT.

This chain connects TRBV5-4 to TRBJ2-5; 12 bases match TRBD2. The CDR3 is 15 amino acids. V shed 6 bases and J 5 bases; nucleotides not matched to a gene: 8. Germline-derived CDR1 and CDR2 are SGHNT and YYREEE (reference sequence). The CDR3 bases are TGTGCCAGCAACCCTAGCGGGGGGGCCCGGGAGACCCAGTACTTC. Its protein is CASNPSGGARETQYF.

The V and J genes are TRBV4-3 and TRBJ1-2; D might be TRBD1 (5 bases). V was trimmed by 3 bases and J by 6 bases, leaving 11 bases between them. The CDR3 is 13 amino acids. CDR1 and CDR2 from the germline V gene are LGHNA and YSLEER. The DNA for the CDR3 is TGCGCCAGCAGCCACATACAGGCGAATGGCTACACCTTC. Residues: CASSHIQANGYTF.

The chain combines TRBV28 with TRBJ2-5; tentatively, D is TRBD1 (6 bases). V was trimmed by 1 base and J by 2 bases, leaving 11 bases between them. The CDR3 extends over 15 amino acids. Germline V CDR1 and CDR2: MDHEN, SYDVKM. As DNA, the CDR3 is TGTGCCAGCAGTTTATCCGGTACAGGGCAAGAGACCCAGTACTTC. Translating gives CASSLSGTGQETQYF.

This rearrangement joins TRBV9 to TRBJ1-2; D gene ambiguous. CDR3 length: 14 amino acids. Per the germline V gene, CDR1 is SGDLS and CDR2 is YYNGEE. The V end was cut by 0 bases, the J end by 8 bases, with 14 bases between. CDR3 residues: CASSVGREFEGYTF. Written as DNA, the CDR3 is TGTGCCAGCAGCGTAGGGAGGGAATTCGAGGGCTACACCTTC.

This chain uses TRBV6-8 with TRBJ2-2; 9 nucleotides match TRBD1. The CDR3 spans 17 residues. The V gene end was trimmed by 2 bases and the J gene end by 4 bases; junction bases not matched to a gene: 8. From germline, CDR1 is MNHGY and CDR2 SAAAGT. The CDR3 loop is CASSYNLQGAATGELFF. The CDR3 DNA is TGTGCCAGCAGTTACAATCTACAGGGGGCGGCCACCGGGGAGCTGTTTTTT.

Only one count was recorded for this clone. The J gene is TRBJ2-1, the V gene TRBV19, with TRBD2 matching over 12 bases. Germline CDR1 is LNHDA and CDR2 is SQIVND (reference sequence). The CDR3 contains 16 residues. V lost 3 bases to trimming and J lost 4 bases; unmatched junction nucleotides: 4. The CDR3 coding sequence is TGTGCCAGTAGTATTCGTCTAGCGGGGGGGTACAATGAGCAGTTCTTC. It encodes CASSIRLAGGYNEQFF.

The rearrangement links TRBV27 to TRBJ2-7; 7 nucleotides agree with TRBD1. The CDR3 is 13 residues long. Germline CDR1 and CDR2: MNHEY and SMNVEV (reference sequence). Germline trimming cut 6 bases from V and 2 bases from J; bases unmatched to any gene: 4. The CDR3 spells CASSRGQTYEQYF. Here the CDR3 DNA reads TGTGCCAGCAGCCGGGGACAGACCTACGAGCAGTACTTC.

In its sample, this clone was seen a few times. The CDR3 is CASSAQGGGDQPQHF. The CDR3, as DNA: TGTGCCAGCAGTGCACAGGGAGGGGGTGATCAGCCCCAGCATTTT. J is TRBJ1-5 and V is TRBV6-1; tentative D call: TRBD1 (6 bases). The germline V gene encodes CDR1 MNHNS and CDR2 SASEGT. Trimming pared 4 bases from V and 5 bases from J, leaving 15 bases between. The CDR3 is made up of 15 amino acids.

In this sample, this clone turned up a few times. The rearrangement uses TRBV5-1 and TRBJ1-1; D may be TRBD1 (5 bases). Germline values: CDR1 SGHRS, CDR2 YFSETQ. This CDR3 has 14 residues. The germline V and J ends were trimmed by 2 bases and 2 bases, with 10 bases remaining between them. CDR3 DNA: TGCGCCAGCAGCTTACAGGCGACAAACACTGAAGCTTTCTTT. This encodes CASSLQATNTEAFF.

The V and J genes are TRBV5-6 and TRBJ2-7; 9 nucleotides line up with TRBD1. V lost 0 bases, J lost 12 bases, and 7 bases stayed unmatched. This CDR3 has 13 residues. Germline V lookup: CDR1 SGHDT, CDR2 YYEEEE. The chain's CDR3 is CASSLARGTGRYF. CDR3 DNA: TGTGCCAGCAGCTTGGCTAGAGGGACAGGGAGGTACTTC.

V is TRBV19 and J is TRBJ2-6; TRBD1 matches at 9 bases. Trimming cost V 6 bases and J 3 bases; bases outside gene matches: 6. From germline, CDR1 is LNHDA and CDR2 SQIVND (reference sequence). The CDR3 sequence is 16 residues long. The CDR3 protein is CASRPQGALGANVLTF. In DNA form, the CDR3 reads TGTGCCAGTAGACCACAGGGGGCGCTTGGGGCCAACGTCCTGACTTTC.

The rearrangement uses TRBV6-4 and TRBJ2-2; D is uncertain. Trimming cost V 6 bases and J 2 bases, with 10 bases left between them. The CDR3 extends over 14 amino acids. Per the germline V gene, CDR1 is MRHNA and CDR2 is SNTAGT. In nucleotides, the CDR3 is TGTGCCAGCAGCCAACACCTTAACACCGGGGAGCTGTTTTTT. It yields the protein CASSQHLNTGELFF.

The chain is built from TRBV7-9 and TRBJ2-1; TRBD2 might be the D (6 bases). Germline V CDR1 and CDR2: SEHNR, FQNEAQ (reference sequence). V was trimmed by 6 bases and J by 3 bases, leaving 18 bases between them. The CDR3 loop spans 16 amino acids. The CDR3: CASSFRAGGGYNEQFF. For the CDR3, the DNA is TGTGCCAGCAGTTTTCGGGCCGGGGGAGGCTACAATGAGCAGTTCTTC.

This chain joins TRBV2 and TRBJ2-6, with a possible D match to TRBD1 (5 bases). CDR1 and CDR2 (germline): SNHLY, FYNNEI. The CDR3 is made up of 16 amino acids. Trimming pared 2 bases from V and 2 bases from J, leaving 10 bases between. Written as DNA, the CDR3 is TGTGCCAGCAGTGAATTCACAGGCCCTGGGGCCAACGTCCTGACTTTC. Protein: CASSEFTGPGANVLTF.

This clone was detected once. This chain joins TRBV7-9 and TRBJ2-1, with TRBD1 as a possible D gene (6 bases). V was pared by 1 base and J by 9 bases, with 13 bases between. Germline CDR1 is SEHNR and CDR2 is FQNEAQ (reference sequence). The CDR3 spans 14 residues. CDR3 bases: TGTGCCAGCAGCTTAGAGGGGGTTATCGGTGAGCAGTTCTTC. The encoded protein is CASSLEGVIGEQFF. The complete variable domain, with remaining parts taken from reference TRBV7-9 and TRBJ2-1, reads DTGVSQNPRHKITKRGQNVTFRCDPISEHNRLYWYRQTLGQGPEFLTYFQNEAQLEKSRLLSDRFSAERPKGSFSTLEIQRTEQGDSAMYLCASSLEGVIGEQFFGPGTRLTVL.

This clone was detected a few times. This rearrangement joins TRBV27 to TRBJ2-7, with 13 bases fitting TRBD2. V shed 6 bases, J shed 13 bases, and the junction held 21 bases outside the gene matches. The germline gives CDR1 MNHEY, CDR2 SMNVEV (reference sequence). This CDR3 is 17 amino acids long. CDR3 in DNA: TGTGCCAGCAGCCAAAGTCGTGGGAGGACTAGCGGGGGACCAATTTACTTC. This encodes CASSQSRGRTSGGPIYF.

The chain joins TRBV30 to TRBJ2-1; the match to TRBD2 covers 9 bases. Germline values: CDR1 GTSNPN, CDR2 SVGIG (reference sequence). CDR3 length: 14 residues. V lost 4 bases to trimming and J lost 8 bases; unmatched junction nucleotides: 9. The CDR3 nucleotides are TGTGCCTGGAAGAGGCGGGGGGGCCCCGATGAGCAGTTCTTC. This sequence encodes CAWKRRGGPDEQFF. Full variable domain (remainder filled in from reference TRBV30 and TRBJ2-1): SQTIHQWPATLVQPVGSPLSLECTVEGTSNPNLYWYRQAAGRGLQLLFYSVGIGQISSEVPQNLSASRPQDRQFILSSKKLLLSDSGFYLCAWKRRGGPDEQFFGPGTRLTVL.

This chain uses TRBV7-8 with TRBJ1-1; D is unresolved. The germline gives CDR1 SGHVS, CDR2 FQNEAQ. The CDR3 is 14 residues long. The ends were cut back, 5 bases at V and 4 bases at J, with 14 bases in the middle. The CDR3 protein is CASSATRESTEAFF. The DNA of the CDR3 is TGTGCCAGCAGCGCAACCCGGGAGAGCACTGAAGCTTTCTTT. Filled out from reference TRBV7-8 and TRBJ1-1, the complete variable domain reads GAGVSQSPRYKVAKRGQDVALRCDPISGHVSLFWYQQALGQGPEFLTYFQNEAQLDKSGLPSDRFFAERPEGSVSTLKIQRTQQEDSAVYLCASSATRESTEAFFGQGTRLTVV.

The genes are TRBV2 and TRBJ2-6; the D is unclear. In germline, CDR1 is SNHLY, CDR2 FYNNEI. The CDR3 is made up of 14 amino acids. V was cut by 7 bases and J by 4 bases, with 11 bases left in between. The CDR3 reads CASTVAAGANVLTF. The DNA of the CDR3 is TGTGCCAGCACAGTGGCCGCCGGGGCCAACGTCCTGACTTTC. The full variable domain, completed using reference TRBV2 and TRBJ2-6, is EPEVTQTPSHQVTQMGQEVILRCVPISNHLYFYWYRQILGQKVEFLVSFYNNEISEKSEIFDDQFSVERPDGSNFTLKIRSTKLEDSAMYFCASTVAAGANVLTFGAGSRLTVL.

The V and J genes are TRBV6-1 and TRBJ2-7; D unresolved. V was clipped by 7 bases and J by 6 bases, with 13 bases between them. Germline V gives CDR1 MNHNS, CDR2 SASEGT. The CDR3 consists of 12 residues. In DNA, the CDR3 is TGTGCCAGCACCCCCCCACAGTTCGAGCAGTACTTC. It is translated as CASTPPQFEQYF.

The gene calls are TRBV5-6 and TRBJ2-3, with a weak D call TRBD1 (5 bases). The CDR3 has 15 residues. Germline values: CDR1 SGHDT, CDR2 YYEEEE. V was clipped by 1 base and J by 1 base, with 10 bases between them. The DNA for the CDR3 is TGTGCCAGCAGCTTGAGGGTAGGGGGCACAGATACGCAGTATTTT. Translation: CASSLRVGGTDTQYF. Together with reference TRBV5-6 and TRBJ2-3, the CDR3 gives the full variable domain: DAGVTQSPTHLIKTRGQQVTLRCSPKSGHDTVSWYQQALGQGPQFIFQYYEEEERQRGNFPDRFSGHQFPNYSSELNVNALLLGDSALYLCASSLRVGGTDTQYFGPGTRLTVL.

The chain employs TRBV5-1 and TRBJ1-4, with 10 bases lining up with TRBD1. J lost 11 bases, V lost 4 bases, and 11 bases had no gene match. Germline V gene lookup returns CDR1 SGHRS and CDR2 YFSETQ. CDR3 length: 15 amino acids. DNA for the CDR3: TGCGCCAGCAGCCTGACCGGGACAGGGGAAGGGAAACTGTTTTTT. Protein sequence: CASSLTGTGEGKLFF.

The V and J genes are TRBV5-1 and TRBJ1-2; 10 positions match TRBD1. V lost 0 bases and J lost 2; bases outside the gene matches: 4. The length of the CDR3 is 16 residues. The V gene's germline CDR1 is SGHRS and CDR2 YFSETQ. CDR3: CASSLGQGAENYGYTF. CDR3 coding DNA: TGCGCCAGCAGCTTGGGACAGGGGGCGGAAAACTATGGCTACACCTTC.